Below, 30 T cell receptor beta chains from the same sample are listed, as sequenced in a study of shared clonotypes between healthy human individuals. Assay: immunoSEQ multiplex PCR; the TCRdb copy retains only in-frame clones and omits some. This sample has around 940,000 clones, with over 60% found just once. The sample was memory CD4+ T cells sorted from blood. The subset is: CD45RA-negative fraction. These receptor sequences come from a man younger than 35 in good health.

The genes are TRBV7-9 and TRBJ2-5; 7 bases are shared with TRBD2. The V gene end was trimmed by 9 bases and the J gene end by 5 bases; junction bases not matched to a gene: 6. Germline CDR1 reads SEHNR; CDR2 reads FQNEAQ (reference sequence). The CDR3 has 12 residues. The CDR3 DNA follows: TGTGCCAGTCAACTAGCGACGGAGACCCAGTACTTC. Translating gives CASQLATETQYF.

Remarks on this clone: This CDR3 is also generated by other DNA sequences in the sample. The V gene is TRBV5-1, the J gene TRBJ1-6; D is uncertain. Between the trimmed V and J ends, which lost 0 bases and 9 bases, there was a span of 10 bases. CDR3 length: 14 residues. Per the germline V gene, CDR1 is SGHRS and CDR2 is YFSETQ. CDR3: CASSLAGRGSPLHF. CDR3 nucleotide sequence: TGCGCCAGCAGCTTGGCCGGCAGAGGTTCACCCCTCCACTTT. Full variable domain (outside the CDR3, taken from reference TRBV5-1 and TRBJ1-6): KAGVTQTPRYLIKTRGQQVTLSCSPISGHRSVSWYQQTPGQGLQFLFEYFSETQRNKGNFPGRFSGRQFSNSRSEMNVSTLELGDSALYLCASSLAGRGSPLHFGNGTRLTVT.

This clone has only a few counts. Distinct nucleotide sequences in the sample also encode this CDR3. The chain links TRBV9 to TRBJ2-3, with D possibly being TRBD2 (6 bases). V was cut by 4 bases and J by 3 bases, with 12 bases left in between. The CDR3 spans 14 residues. CDR1 is SGDLS, CDR2 YYNGEE, per germline. The CDR3 here is CASSQAGGTDTQYF. The CDR3 bases are TGTGCCAGCAGCCAAGCGGGTGGGACAGATACGCAGTATTTT.

To note about this clone: Additional DNA sequences in this sample encode the identical CDR3. V usage is TRBV7-9 and J usage is TRBJ1-1, with TRBD1 identical over 9 bases. V lost 1 base and J lost 5; bases outside the gene matches: 2. The CDR3 covers 14 residues. Per germline, CDR1 SEHNR and CDR2 FQNEAQ (reference sequence). The CDR3 region is CASSLGTGETEAFF. Here the CDR3 DNA reads TGTGCCAGCAGCTTAGGGACAGGGGAAACTGAAGCTTTCTTT.

This sequence joins TRBV19 and TRBJ1-5, with 10 bases that match TRBD1. Germline CDR1 and CDR2: LNHDA and SQIVND (reference sequence). The CDR3 totals 14 residues. The J segment lost 7 bases and the V segment lost 5 bases, leaving 5 bases of the junction unmatched. The CDR3 coding sequence is TGTGCCAGTAGTTTAGGACAGGGGGGCCAGCCCCAGCATTTT. This gives the protein CASSLGQGGQPQHF. Full variable domain (outside the CDR3, taken from reference TRBV19 and TRBJ1-5): DGGITQSPKYLFRKEGQNVTLSCEQNLNHDAMYWYRQDPGQGLRLIYYSQIVNDFQKGDIAEGYSVSREKKESFPLTVTSAQKNPTAFYLCASSLGQGGQPQHFGDGTRLSIL.

In the case of this clone: Within the sample, other DNA sequences also encode this same CDR3. This chain uses TRBV15 with TRBJ1-5; a weak D match, TRBD1 (6 bases). Germline-derived CDR1 and CDR2 are LNHNV and YYDKDF (reference sequence). CDR3 length: 15 amino acids. V shed 0 bases and J shed 6 bases, with 12 bases lying between them. The chain's CDR3 is CATSRDPQGSQPQHF. CDR3 coding DNA: TGTGCCACCAGCAGAGATCCGCAGGGGAGTCAGCCCCAGCATTTT. The whole variable domain, remainder taken from reference TRBV15 and TRBJ1-5, is DAMVIQNPRYQVTQFGKPVTLSCSQTLNHNVMYWYQQKSSQAPKLLFHYYDKDFNNEADTPDNFQSRRPNTSFCFLDIRSPGLGDTAMYLCATSRDPQGSQPQHFGDGTRLSIL.

As to this clone: Other DNA sequences of this sample code for an identical CDR3. The chain carries TRBV5-1 and TRBJ2-7, with D maybe TRBD2 (6 bases). This CDR3 is built from 14 residues. V lost 4 bases and J 2 bases, leaving 13 bases between the germline ends. The germline CDR1 and CDR2 sequences are SGHRS and YFSETQ. The CDR3 spells CASSLGGATYEQYF. The CDR3, as DNA: TGCGCCAGCAGCCTCGGGGGTGCCACCTACGAGCAGTACTTC.

This sequence joins TRBV11-2 and TRBJ2-5; 8 bases are a match to TRBD1. Trimming at V came to 5 bases and at J to 1 base, leaving 6 bases not matched to a gene. CDR1 and CDR2 (germline): SGHAT, FQNNGV. CDR3 size: 15 residues. CDR3 sequence: CASSRTGTAQETQYF. In DNA form, the CDR3 reads TGTGCCAGCAGCCGGACAGGGACAGCCCAAGAGACCCAGTACTTC.

The V gene is TRBV11-2, the J gene TRBJ1-3; perhaps TRBD1 as D (5 bases). Trimming stripped 5 bases from V and 0 bases from J, with 11 bases between. The CDR3 is made up of 15 amino acids. Germline assignment: CDR1 SGHAT and CDR2 FQNNGV. CDR3 in amino acids: CASSQGPGSGNTIYF. DNA of the CDR3: TGTGCCAGCAGCCAGGGTCCAGGCTCTGGAAACACCATATATTTT.

This clone appeared a few times. Different DNA sequences within this sample yield the same CDR3. The gene calls are TRBV5-1 and TRBJ1-2, with D perhaps matching TRBD1 (6 bases). CDR1 and CDR2 from the germline V gene are SGHRS and YFSETQ. The CDR3 runs 12 residues. The V end was cut by 3 bases, the J end by 5 bases, with 8 bases between. CDR3 sequence reads: CASSSGQYGYTF. CDR3 sequence (DNA): TGCGCCAGCAGCTCCGGACAGTATGGCTACACCTTC.

The chain uses TRBV7-2 and TRBJ2-5, with D hard to call. V was trimmed by 1 base and J by 5 bases, leaving 14 bases between them. The germline CDR1 and CDR2 sequences are SGHTA and FQGNSA. The CDR3 is made up of 15 amino acids. CDR3: CASSLETGIRETQYF. Written as DNA, the CDR3 is TGTGCCAGCAGCTTAGAGACCGGAATCCGGGAGACCCAGTACTTC.

This clone has more than one count but fewer than ten. The gene calls are TRBV10-3 and TRBJ2-1; 8 bases map to TRBD1. V shed 6 bases and J 8 bases; nucleotides not matched to a gene: 6. The CDR3 loop spans 13 amino acids. CDR1 and CDR2 from the germline V gene are ENHRY and SYGVKD. The CDR3 sequence is CAISGQGPHEQFF. The CDR3 nucleotides read TGTGCCATCAGCGGACAGGGCCCCCATGAGCAGTTCTTC.

The chain uses TRBV7-9 and TRBJ1-5; a possible D gene is TRBD1 (6 bases). Germline assignment: CDR1 SEHNR and CDR2 FQNEAQ (reference sequence). V lost 7 bases, J lost 1 base, and 11 bases lay in between. The CDR3 sequence is 14 residues long. CDR3 protein: CASTSDRSNQPQHF. The DNA of the CDR3 is TGTGCCAGCACCTCGGACAGAAGCAATCAGCCCCAGCATTTT.

The chain links TRBV5-1 to TRBJ1-4, with D perhaps matching TRBD1 (6 bases). The germline V and J ends were trimmed by 5 bases and 5 bases, with 10 bases remaining between them. The CDR3 runs to 13 residues. Germline CDR1 and CDR2: SGHRS and YFSETQ. CDR3 loop: CASRGQQNEKLFF. The CDR3 DNA reads TGCGCCAGCAGAGGACAGCAAAATGAAAAACTGTTTTTT.

In this sample, this clone turned up once. The V and J genes are TRBV27 and TRBJ1-6; the match to TRBD1 covers 11 bases. J was trimmed by 10 bases and V by 5 bases; bases with no gene match: 7. The CDR3 consists of 15 residues. From germline, CDR1 is MNHEY and CDR2 SMNVEV (reference sequence). This CDR3 is CASSPLRDRGSPLHF. The CDR3 DNA reads as TGTGCCAGCAGTCCATTACGGGACAGGGGGTCACCCCTCCACTTT.

The V and J genes are TRBV11-2 and TRBJ2-1, with D maybe TRBD2 (5 bases). Trimming cost V 2 bases and J 0 bases, with 11 bases left between them. Germline V CDR1 and CDR2: SGHAT, FQNNGV. The CDR3 covers 16 residues. CDR3 nucleotides: TGTGCCAGCAGCTTAACTAGTCTCAGCTCCTACAATGAGCAGTTCTTC. It codes for CASSLTSLSSYNEQFF.

The CDR3 DNA sequence: TGTGCCAGCAGTGAAAAAACAACTTACACAGATACGCAGTATTTT. Its protein is CASSEKTTYTDTQYF. J is TRBJ2-3 and V is TRBV2, with unresolved D. Germline V lookup: CDR1 SNHLY, CDR2 FYNNEI. This CDR3 is 15 amino acids long. V gave up 2 bases and J gave up 2 bases, with 11 bases separating them.

This clone was observed a handful of times. This sequence joins TRBV18 and TRBJ2-3, with D possibly matching TRBD2 (6 bases). The germline V and J ends were trimmed by 3 bases and 1 base, with 14 bases remaining between them. Germline V CDR1 and CDR2: KGHSH, LQKENI. This CDR3 has 16 residues. CDR3 in amino acids: CASSPGGAGRTDTQYF. The CDR3 DNA reads TGTGCCAGCTCACCCGGAGGGGCAGGCCGCACAGATACGCAGTATTTT.

J is TRBJ2-7 and V is TRBV5-1; D unclear. Germline assignment: CDR1 SGHRS and CDR2 YFSETQ. The ends were cut back, 4 bases at V and 6 bases at J, with 14 bases in the middle. This CDR3 contains 13 residues. The CDR3 nucleotides are TGCGCCAGCAGCCCGGTAGGCGTCCCCGAGCAGTACTTC. Its protein product is CASSPVGVPEQYF.

The chain is built from TRBV28 and TRBJ1-5; the D is unclear. This CDR3 is 15 amino acids long. Germline-derived CDR1 and CDR2 are MDHEN and SYDVKM. V was cut by 3 bases and J by 0 bases, with 9 bases left in between. The CDR3 loop is CASSLGLYSNQPQHF. CDR3 in DNA: TGTGCCAGCAGTTTGGGTCTTTATAGCAATCAGCCCCAGCATTTT.

The gene calls are TRBV28 and TRBJ1-6, with D possibly matching TRBD1 (5 bases). The CDR3 has 14 residues. The V end was cut by 6 bases, the J end by 6 bases, with 12 bases between. The germline V gene has CDR1 MDHEN and CDR2 SYDVKM. CDR3 sequence: CASSDSLGNSPLHF. CDR3 DNA: TGTGCCAGCAGCGACAGCCTGGGTAATTCACCCCTCCACTTT.

This CDR3 is CASSPTGGVYEQYF. The DNA for the CDR3 is TGTGCCAGCAGCCCAACAGGGGGCGTCTACGAGCAGTACTTC. This chain uses TRBV5-4 with TRBJ2-7, with TRBD1 identical over 9 bases. Germline CDR1 SGHNT, CDR2 YYREEE (reference sequence). The CDR3 is made up of 14 amino acids. V shed 4 bases, J shed 3 bases, and the junction held 5 bases outside the gene matches.

The V call is TRBV5-1, the J call TRBJ2-5; 11 bases map to TRBD2. The CDR3 runs to 18 residues. With V trimmed by 4 bases and J by 1 base, 12 bases remained unmatched. Germline CDR1 reads SGHRS; CDR2 reads YFSETQ. CDR3 sequence (DNA): TGCGCCAGCAGCCCAGGAGCTAGCGGGGGGACCACCCAAGAGACCCAGTACTTC. It yields the protein CASSPGASGGTTQETQYF.

V gene TRBV9 combines with J gene TRBJ2-3; 13 nucleotides line up with TRBD2. CDR1 and CDR2 (germline): SGDLS, YYNGEE. The CDR3 totals 16 residues. The J segment lost 7 bases and the V segment lost 4 bases, leaving 9 bases of the junction unmatched. The CDR3: CASSLKLAGGLHTQYF. The CDR3 nucleotides are TGTGCCAGCAGCCTCAAACTAGCGGGGGGGCTCCATACGCAGTATTTT.

Of note for this clone: Other DNA sequences from this sample encode an identical CDR3 as well. The CDR3 sequence: CASSFSGGNTDTQYF. Here the CDR3 DNA reads TGCGCCAGCAGTTTTTCGGGGGGAAACACAGATACGCAGTATTTT. The chain employs TRBV5-1 and TRBJ2-3; 7 bases are a match to TRBD2. This CDR3 has 15 amino acids. In germline, CDR1 is SGHRS, CDR2 YFSETQ. The V segment lost 5 bases and the J segment 2 bases; nucleotides outside the gene matches: 8. Drawing the rest from reference TRBV5-1 and TRBJ2-3, the complete variable domain is KAGVTQTPRYLIKTRGQQVTLSCSPISGHRSVSWYQQTPGQGLQFLFEYFSETQRNKGNFPGRFSGRQFSNSRSEMNVSTLELGDSALYLCASSFSGGNTDTQYFGPGTRLTVL.

This clone occurred a few times. The same CDR3 can be traced to other DNA sequences in this sample. The genes are TRBV20-1 and TRBJ1-1, with D hard to call. Trimming removed 3 bases at V and 1 base at J, with 3 bases between. This CDR3 is 11 amino acids long. The germline V gene encodes CDR1 DFQATT and CDR2 SNEGSKA (reference sequence). CDR3: CSASANTEAFF. As DNA, the CDR3 is TGCAGTGCTAGCGCGAACACTGAAGCTTTCTTT.

The chain joins TRBV5-1 to TRBJ2-7, with 8 positions matching TRBD2. V lost 0 bases to trimming and J lost 1 base; unmatched junction nucleotides: 3. The CDR3 contains 15 residues. Germline V gives CDR1 SGHRS, CDR2 YFSETQ. In DNA, the CDR3 is TGCGCCAGCAGCTTGGGGGCTAGCGGGTCCTACGAGCAGTACTTC. Protein sequence: CASSLGASGSYEQYF.

CDR3 protein: CASSLDRGGIYEQYF. CDR3 bases: TGTGCCAGCAGCCTAGACAGGGGAGGAATCTACGAGCAGTACTTC. V usage is TRBV7-2 and J usage is TRBJ2-7; TRBD1 agrees at 8 bases. CDR1 is SGHTA and CDR2 is FQGNSA in the germline V gene. The junction had 9 bases not matched to a gene; V was cut back by 5 bases and J by 3 bases. CDR3 length equals 15 residues.

This CDR3 reads CASSNGEGKTQYF. In DNA, the CDR3 is TGTGCCAGCAGTAATGGAGAGGGAAAGACCCAGTACTTC. This sequence joins TRBV11-2 and TRBJ2-5; D might be TRBD2 (5 bases). Trimming left V 6 bases short and J 6 bases short, with 14 bases between. CDR1 is SGHAT, CDR2 FQNNGV, per germline. The CDR3 sequence is 13 residues long.

This chain joins TRBV10-3 and TRBJ2-5; 8 bases are shared with TRBD2. The CDR3 contains 15 residues. CDR1 ENHRY and CDR2 SYGVKD come from the germline V gene. V trimming: 3 bases; J trimming: 2 bases; junction bases outside the gene matches: 5. This chain's CDR3 is CAISDSGGRQETQYF. In DNA form, the CDR3 reads TGTGCCATCAGTGACTCGGGGGGGCGTCAAGAGACCCAGTACTTC.